Listed here is a single T cell receptor (beta chain). Primers used in a second PCR of about 7 to 12 cycles were a sample-barcoded 5' primer and a J-beta primer mix. In TCRdb, the 5' RACE reads were re-called with MiXCR into one record per CDR3 protein. The repertoire holds hundreds of thousands of distinct CDR3 sequences, about 43% seen once, with 25% to 35% in the top ten. This sample stems from a study of blood T cells in healthy people across ages. Germline V gene data show CDR1 as MNHNY and CDR2 as SVGAGI (reference sequence). CDR3 length: 15 residues. V lost 5 bases, J lost 3 bases, and 6 bases stayed unmatched.

V and J are TRBV6-6 and TRBJ2-3, with 9 nucleotides matching TRBD1. The clonotype comes from an elderly man in good health. The sample comprised blood. DNA for the CDR3: TGTGCCAGCAGTCCTAGGGACAGGGAGACAGATACGCAGTATTTT. Translation gives CASSPRDRETDTQYF.